In this sample, the clone carrying this TCR beta chain turned up a few times. What it recognizes is unknown. This specimen belongs to a study of cytomegalovirus exposure and HLA in healthy donors. The study's findings and limits: Trimming of TCR beta V- and J-genes showed a link, identified in a later analysis, to a missense DCLRE1C variant. What was likely a sequencing artifact was a cluster of highly shared sequence variants. Of the V segments, some could not be distinguished, including TRBV6-2 and TRBV6-3, and were excluded. In a later analysis, parvovirus B19, influenza, CMV and Epstein-Barr virus appeared linked to several top co-occurrence clusters.

Germline loops: CDR1 MNHNS, CDR2 SASEGT. The CDR3 runs 16 residues. V trimming: 2 bases; J trimming: 12 bases; junction bases outside the gene matches: 11. With 60 Vbeta and 13 Jbeta primers, the PCR was carried out. Only in-frame clones appear in the TCRdb table, and some are missing; sequencing was by immunoSEQ multiplex PCR. The sample holds nearly 200,000 clones, 82% seen once. The material sequenced was PBMCs. This receptor was identified in a boy aged 2-15 years in good health and CMV-seronegative. The genes are TRBV6-1 and TRBJ2-1; 12 positions match TRBD2. The CDR3 loop reads CASSERLAGGPGGQFF. CDR3 nucleotides: TGTGCCAGCAGTGAAAGGCTAGCGGGGGGGCCGGGAGGGCAGTTCTTC.